A single sample gave rise to the 18 T cell receptor beta chains below, sequenced in a study of CD8+CD57+ T cells in acquired aplastic anemia. Profiles of TCR beta VDJ and CDR3 were generated from a genomic DNA template. A single record per CDR3 protein comes from TCRdb applying MiXCR to the reads. The sample records about 170,000 distinct CDR3 sequences, around 45% being singletons. The specimen was sorted CD4+, CD8+, or CD8+CD57+ T cells (not recorded which) from PBMCs. All receptors come from a human donor in good health.

In this sample, this clonotype turned up many times. The V call is TRBV19, the J call TRBJ1-5; maybe TRBD1 (6 bases). The CDR3 has 17 residues. Germline V gene data show CDR1 as LNHDA and CDR2 as SQIVND (reference sequence). Trimming shortened V by 4 bases and J by 0 bases, and 16 bases separated the two germline ends. As DNA, the CDR3 is TGTGCCAGTAGTAGGGAGACAGGAAGCCCTAGCAATCAGCCCCAGCATTTT. Translated: CASSRETGSPSNQPQHF.

For this clonotype: This may come from a read error, since a much larger clone is one base off. J is TRBJ2-5 and V is TRBV2; D uncertain. V was shortened by 5 bases and J by 0 bases, with 10 bases between the two germline ends. This CDR3 spans 14 amino acids. Germline assignment: CDR1 SNHLY and CDR2 FYNNEI. The CDR3: CASSHRRDQETQYF. CDR3 sequence (DNA): TGTGCCAGCAGTCATAGAAGAGACCAAGAGACCCAGTACTTC.

V usage is TRBV12-3 or TRBV12-4 and J usage is TRBJ1-2; D unresolved. The CDR3 is 13 amino acids. Trimming pared 3 bases from V and 7 bases from J, leaving 12 bases between. The DNA for the CDR3 is TGTGCCAGCAGTTTTATGGGGAGAGGTGGCTACACCTTC. Protein sequence: CASSFMGRGGYTF.

This clonotype was detected a few times. The V and J genes are TRBV24-1 and TRBJ1-3; D remains unclear. Per the germline V gene, CDR1 is KGHDR and CDR2 is SFDVKD. V gave up 5 bases and J gave up 0 bases, with 7 bases separating them. This CDR3 comprises 14 residues. DNA of the CDR3: TGTGCCACCAGTGGAGGCTCCTCTGGAAACACCATATATTTT. Its translation: CATSGGSSGNTIYF.

This chain joins TRBV24-1 and TRBJ2-5, with 7 bases aligning to TRBD2. The trim removed 3 bases at V and 3 bases at J, leaving 6 bases unmatched. Germline V CDR1 and CDR2: KGHDR, SFDVKD. CDR3 length equals 15 residues. This chain's CDR3 is CATSDPPGGKETQYF. The CDR3 nucleotides read TGTGCCACCAGTGATCCTCCCGGGGGGAAAGAGACCCAGTACTTC.

J is TRBJ2-2 and V is TRBV15; 7 bases match TRBD2. CDR1 and CDR2 (germline): LNHNV, YYDKDF (reference sequence). The CDR3 is made up of 16 amino acids. V was pared by 2 bases and J by 1 base, with 4 bases of the junction left unmatched. CDR3 in DNA: TGTGCCACCAGCAGAAAACGGGAGGTGAACACCGGGGAGCTGTTTTTT. Amino acids: CATSRKREVNTGELFF.

V gene TRBV10-3 combines with J gene TRBJ1-1, with no clear D. Trimming pared 10 bases from V and 6 bases from J, leaving 21 bases between. The CDR3 consists of 14 residues. Germline CDR1 ENHRY, CDR2 SYGVKD. The CDR3 DNA reads as TGTGCCACCGCCCCCGGACGTAATTCGGCTGAAGCTTTCTTT. Its translation: CATAPGRNSAEAFF.

About this clonotype: This may be a read error: a much more frequent sequence differs by one nucleotide. The CDR3 carries no conserved terminal phenylalanine or tryptophan, so it likely arises from a read error. The chain is built from TRBV6-1 and TRBJ2-3, with TRBD2 matching over 7 bases. V shed 9 bases, J shed 6 bases, and the junction held 9 bases outside the gene matches. Germline lookup yields CDR1 MNHNS and CDR2 SASEGT. CDR3 length: 13 amino acids. CDR3 protein: CARNGEGRDTQYL. In DNA, the CDR3 is TGTGCCAGAAATGGGGAGGGTAGGGATACGCAGTATCTT.

Regarding this clonotype: A read error may explain this, as a much larger clone is one base away. The DNA for the CDR3 is TGTGCCACCTGGGGACAGATGAACACCGGGGAGCTGTTTTTT. Amino acid sequence: CATWGQMNTGELFF. The rearrangement joins TRBV6-1 to TRBJ2-2; TRBD1 aligns across 7 bases. The CDR3 length is 14 residues. The germline gives CDR1 MNHNS, CDR2 SASEGT. Losses at the gene ends were 10 bases for V and 1 base for J; bases not matched to a gene: 6.

This clonotype was seen at least ten times. The chain links TRBV9 to TRBJ1-3, with D perhaps TRBD1 (5 bases). The CDR3 covers 15 residues. V lost 0 bases and J 2 bases, leaving 9 bases between the germline ends. The V gene's germline CDR1 is SGDLS and CDR2 YYNGEE. As DNA, the CDR3 is TGTGCCAGCAGCGTAGAGGGACTACCTGGAAACACCATATATTTT. It yields the protein CASSVEGLPGNTIYF.

The rearrangement uses TRBV2 and TRBJ2-1, with 9 bases aligning to TRBD1. The length of the CDR3 is 16 residues. CDR1 is SNHLY, CDR2 FYNNEI, per germline. V shed 3 bases and J 4 bases; nucleotides not matched to a gene: 7. The CDR3 reads CASSDWTGVSYNEQFF. The CDR3 nucleotides are TGTGCCAGCAGTGACTGGACAGGGGTGTCTTACAATGAGCAGTTCTTC.

CDR3: CAIGFRDYEQYF. For the CDR3, the DNA is TGTGCCATCGGGTTCAGGGACTACGAGCAGTACTTC. The V call is TRBV10-3, the J call TRBJ2-7; perhaps TRBD1 as D (5 bases). This CDR3 is 12 amino acids long. V was pared by 8 bases and J by 3 bases, with 11 bases between. CDR1 and CDR2 (germline): ENHRY, SYGVKD.

With respect to this clonotype: In this CDR3 the conserved last residue, phenylalanine or tryptophan, is missing, so a read error is likely. The DNA for the CDR3 is TGCGCCAGCAGCTTGGGGGGACTAGCGGGAGACGGAAGACCAACCTACGAGCAGTACTAC. Its translation: CASSLGGLAGDGRPTYEQYY. The chain employs TRBV5-1 and TRBJ2-7, with 14 nucleotides matching TRBD2. The germline gives CDR1 SGHRS, CDR2 YFSETQ. With 0 bases clipped from V and 2 bases from J, the junction kept 13 bases outside the gene matches. The CDR3 is made up of 20 amino acids.

The CDR3 region is CASSLVAGGASEQFF. CDR3 coding DNA: TGCGCCAGCAGCTTGGTAGCCGGCGGAGCGAGTGAGCAGTTCTTC. The chain uses TRBV5-1 and TRBJ2-1; no firm D call. The CDR3 spans 15 residues. Trimming removed 0 bases from V and 9 bases from J, with 16 bases in between. Germline V gives CDR1 SGHRS, CDR2 YFSETQ. Full variable domain (remainder filled in from reference TRBV5-1 and TRBJ2-1): KAGVTQTPRYLIKTRGQQVTLSCSPISGHRSVSWYQQTPGQGLQFLFEYFSETQRNKGNFPGRFSGRQFSNSRSEMNVSTLELGDSALYLCASSLVAGGASEQFFGPGTRLTVL.

The chain couples TRBV5-6 to TRBJ1-6; 8 nucleotides agree with TRBD1. CDR1 and CDR2 from the germline V gene are SGHDT and YYEEEE. J was trimmed by 9 bases and V by 3 bases; bases with no gene match: 11. CDR3 length: 16 amino acids. CDR3 DNA: TGTGCCAGCAGCTCCGACAGGGGAGGAGGAATTTCACCCCTCCACTTT. Translated, it gives CASSSDRGGGISPLHF.

This clonotype was detected ten times or more. The V gene is TRBV12-3 or TRBV12-4, the J gene TRBJ2-7, with D maybe TRBD2 (6 bases). V gave up 6 bases and J gave up 2 bases, with 17 bases separating them. This CDR3 spans 15 amino acids. The CDR3 region is CASSAVRGSTYEQYF. CDR3 sequence (DNA): TGTGCCAGCAGCGCAGTCCGGGGGTCGACCTACGAGCAGTACTTC.

The DNA of the CDR3 is TGCAGCGTTGAAGCAGGGGGCTACGAGCAGTACTTC. Residues: CSVEAGGYEQYF. The chain employs TRBV29-1 and TRBJ2-7; 7 nucleotides match TRBD1. CDR3 length equals 12 residues. Germline lookup yields CDR1 SQVTM and CDR2 ANQGSEA. V gave up 1 base and J gave up 3 bases; unmatched junction bases: 0.

J is TRBJ2-7 and V is TRBV19; 7 bases are a match to TRBD2. This CDR3 comprises 15 residues. In germline, CDR1 is LNHDA, CDR2 SQIVND (reference sequence). V gave up 4 bases and J gave up 1 base; unmatched junction bases: 7. The CDR3 is CASSREGLLSYEQYF. The DNA of the CDR3 is TGTGCCAGTAGTAGGGAGGGGCTTTTATCCTACGAGCAGTACTTC. Using reference TRBV19 and TRBJ2-7 for the parts outside the CDR3, the full variable domain is DGGITQSPKYLFRKEGQNVTLSCEQNLNHDAMYWYRQDPGQGLRLIYYSQIVNDFQKGDIAEGYSVSREKKESFPLTVTSAQKNPTAFYLCASSREGLLSYEQYFGPGTRLTVT.